This paragraph reports one TCR beta chain. The antigen remains undetermined. Germline CDR1 is SGDLS and CDR2 is YYNGEE. This CDR3 contains 19 residues. The ends lost 3 bases at V and 7 bases at J; junction bases unmatched: 17. This entry belongs to a study of blood T cells in healthy people across ages. Alongside a J-beta primer mix, a sample-barcoded 5' primer served in a second PCR lasting about 6 to 11 cycles. CDR3-containing paired-end reads numbering at least 2.5 million came from each sample. A single record per CDR3 protein comes from TCRdb applying MiXCR to the 5' RACE reads. The data contain more than 700,000 distinct CDR3 sequences, less than 70% of them singletons. Study-level points and caveats: Naive T cell percentage and TCR beta diversity correlated strongly. PBMCs went unsorted, and a conclusive naive versus antigen-experienced comparison was therefore prevented. Roughly linearly, TCR beta diversity per million T cells fell as age increased.

The chain is built from TRBV9 and TRBJ2-2, with 11 bases lining up with TRBD2. The TCR originated in a man older than 75 in good health. Sequencing used blood. The CDR3 DNA follows: TGTGCCAGCAGCGCGTCTGTCCGTAGCGGGAGGGCCTATAGCGGGGAGCTGTTTTTT. It specifies CASSASVRSGRAYSGELFF.